Reported below is one TCR beta chain. Produced via immunoSEQ multiplex PCR; TCRdb's table is partial and in-frame only. The table shows 110,000 or so clones, with roughly 90% occurring only once. This sample is part of a study of T cell responses to AZD1222 COVID-19 vaccine. Germline-derived CDR1 and CDR2 are SGHNT and YYREEE (reference sequence). CDR3 size: 15 residues. V lost 0 bases to trimming and J lost 5 bases, with 15 bases between them. Sample: peripheral blood, taken on day 0 of MenACWY control vaccination. The chain recombines TRBV5-4 with TRBJ2-7; either TRBD1 or TRBD2 may supply D (5 bases each). This TCR was sampled from an adult in good health. The CDR3 region is CASSLEGPQGDEQYF. In nucleotides, the CDR3 is TGTGCCAGCAGCTTGGAGGGCCCTCAGGGAGACGAGCAGTACTTC.